One sample yielded the 2 T cell receptor beta chains listed below, sequenced in a study of blood T cells in healthy people across ages. PCR was performed a second time for about 7 to 11 cycles using a sample-barcoded 5' primer and a J-beta primer mix. TCRdb independently ran MiXCR on the 5' RACE reads; one entry per CDR3 protein. The sample has some 750,000 distinct CDR3 sequences, 22% seen once. Input material: blood. All receptors derive from a man between 70 and 80 years old in good health.

The chain employs TRBV24-1 and TRBJ2-7; TRBD2 matches at 11 bases. Germline CDR1 is KGHDR and CDR2 is SFDVKD. V was pared by 3 bases and J by 0 bases, with 3 bases of the junction left unmatched. This CDR3 is built from 16 residues. The CDR3 protein is CATSDTGLADSYEQYV. The CDR3 DNA reads as TGTGCCACCAGTGATACGGGACTAGCGGACTCCTACGAGCAGTACGTC.

The chain combines TRBV20-1 with TRBJ1-1, with D perhaps TRBD1 (6 bases). Per germline, CDR1 DFQATT and CDR2 SNEGSKA (reference sequence). The CDR3 spans 13 residues. The V gene lost 7 bases and the J gene lost 7 bases, with 19 bases spanning the gap. CDR3 DNA: TGCAGTGTTAGTCCGACAGGAACCTTTGAAGCTTTCTTT. Amino acids: CSVSPTGTFEAFF.